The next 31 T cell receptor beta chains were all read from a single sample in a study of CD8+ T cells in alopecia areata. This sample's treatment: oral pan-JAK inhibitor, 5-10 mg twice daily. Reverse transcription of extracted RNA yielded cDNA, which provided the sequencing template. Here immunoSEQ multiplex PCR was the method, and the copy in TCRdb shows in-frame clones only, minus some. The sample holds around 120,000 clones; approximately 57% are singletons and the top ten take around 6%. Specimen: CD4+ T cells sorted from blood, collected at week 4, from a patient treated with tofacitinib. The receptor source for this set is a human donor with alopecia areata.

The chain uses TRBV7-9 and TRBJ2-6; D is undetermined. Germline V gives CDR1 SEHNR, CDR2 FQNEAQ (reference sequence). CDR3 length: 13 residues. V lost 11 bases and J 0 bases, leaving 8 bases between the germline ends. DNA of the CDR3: TGTGCCGGGGATAGCTCTGGGGCCAACGTCCTGACTTTC. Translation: CAGDSSGANVLTF.

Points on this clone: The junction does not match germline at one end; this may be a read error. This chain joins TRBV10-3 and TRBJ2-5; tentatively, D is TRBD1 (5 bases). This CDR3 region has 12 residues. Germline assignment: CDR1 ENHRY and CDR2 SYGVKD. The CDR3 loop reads CAISEKGWAVNF. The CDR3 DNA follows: TGTGCCATCAGTGAGAAGGGGTGGGCGGTCAACTTC.

The CDR3 region is CATSRDSEQFF. CDR3 DNA: TGTGCCACCAGCAGAGACAGTGAGCAGTTCTTC. The rearrangement links TRBV15 to TRBJ2-1; no reliable D call. Trimming cost V 0 bases and J 9 bases, with 3 bases left between them. The CDR3 is 11 residues long. The V gene's germline CDR1 is LNHNV and CDR2 YYDKDF (reference sequence).

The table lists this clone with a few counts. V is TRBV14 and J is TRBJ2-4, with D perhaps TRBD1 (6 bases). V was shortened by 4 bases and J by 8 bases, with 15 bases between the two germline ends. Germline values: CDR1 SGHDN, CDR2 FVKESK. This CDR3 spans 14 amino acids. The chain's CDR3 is CASSPLTGIDIQYF. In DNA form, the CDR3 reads TGTGCCAGCAGCCCTCTAACAGGGATCGACATTCAGTACTTC.

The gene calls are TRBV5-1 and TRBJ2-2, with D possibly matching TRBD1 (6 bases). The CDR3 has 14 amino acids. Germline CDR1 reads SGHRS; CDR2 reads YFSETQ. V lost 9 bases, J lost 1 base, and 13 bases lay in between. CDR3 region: CANSTGQNTGELFF. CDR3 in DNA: TGCGCCAACTCGACAGGCCAGAACACCGGGGAGCTGTTTTTT.

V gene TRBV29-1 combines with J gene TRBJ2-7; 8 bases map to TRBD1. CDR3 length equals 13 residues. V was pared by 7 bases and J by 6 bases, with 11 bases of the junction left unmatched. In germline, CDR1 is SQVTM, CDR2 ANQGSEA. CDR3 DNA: TGCAGCGCAGCAGGGGGCAGGGTGAGCGAGCAGTACTTC. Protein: CSAAGGRVSEQYF.

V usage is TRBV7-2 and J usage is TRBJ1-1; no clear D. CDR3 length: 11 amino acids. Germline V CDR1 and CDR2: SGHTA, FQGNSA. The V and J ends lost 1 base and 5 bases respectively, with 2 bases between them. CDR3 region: CASSLETEAFF. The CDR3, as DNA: TGTGCCAGCAGCTTAGAGACTGAAGCTTTCTTT.

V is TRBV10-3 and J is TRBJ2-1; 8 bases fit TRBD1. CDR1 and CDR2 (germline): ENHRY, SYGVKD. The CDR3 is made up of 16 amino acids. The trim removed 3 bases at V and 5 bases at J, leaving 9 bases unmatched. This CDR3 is CAISDGQGSRNNEQFF. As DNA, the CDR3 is TGTGCCATCAGTGACGGACAGGGCAGCCGGAACAATGAGCAGTTCTTC.

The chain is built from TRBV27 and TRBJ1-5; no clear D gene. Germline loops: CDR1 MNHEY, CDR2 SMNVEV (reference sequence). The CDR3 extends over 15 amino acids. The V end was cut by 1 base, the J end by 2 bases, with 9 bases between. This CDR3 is CASSLYKSGNQPQHF. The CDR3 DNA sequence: TGTGCCAGCAGTTTATACAAAAGCGGCAATCAGCCCCAGCATTTT.

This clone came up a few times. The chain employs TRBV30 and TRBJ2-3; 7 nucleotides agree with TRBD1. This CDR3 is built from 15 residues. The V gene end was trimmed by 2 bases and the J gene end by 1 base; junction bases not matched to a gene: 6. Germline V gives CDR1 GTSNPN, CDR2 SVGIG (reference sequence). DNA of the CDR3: TGTGCCTGGAGTTCTCCGGGACAGCGCACAGATACGCAGTATTTT. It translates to CAWSSPGQRTDTQYF.

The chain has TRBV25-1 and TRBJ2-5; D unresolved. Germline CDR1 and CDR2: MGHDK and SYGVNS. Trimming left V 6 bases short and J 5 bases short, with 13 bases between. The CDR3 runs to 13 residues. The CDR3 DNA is TGTGCCAGCAGCGTGGGGATGGGGGAGACCCAGTACTTC. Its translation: CASSVGMGETQYF.

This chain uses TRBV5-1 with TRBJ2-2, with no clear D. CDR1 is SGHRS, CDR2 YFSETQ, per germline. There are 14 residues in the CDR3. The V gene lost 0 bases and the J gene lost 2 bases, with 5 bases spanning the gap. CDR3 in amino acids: CASSLVINTGELFF. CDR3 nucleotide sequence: TGCGCCAGCAGCTTGGTGATAAACACCGGGGAGCTGTTTTTT.

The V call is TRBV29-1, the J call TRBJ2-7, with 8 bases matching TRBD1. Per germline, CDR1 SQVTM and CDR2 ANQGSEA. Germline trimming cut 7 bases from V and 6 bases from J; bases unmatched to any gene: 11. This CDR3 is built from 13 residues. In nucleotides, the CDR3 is TGCAGCGCGGCCGAGGACAGGGAACGCGAGCAGTACTTC. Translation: CSAAEDREREQYF.

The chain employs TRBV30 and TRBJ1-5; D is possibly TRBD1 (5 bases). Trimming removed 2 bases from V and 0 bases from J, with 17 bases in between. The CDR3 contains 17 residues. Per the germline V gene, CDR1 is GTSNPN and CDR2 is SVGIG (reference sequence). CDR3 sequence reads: CAWSLPYDSLSNQPQHF. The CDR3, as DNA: TGTGCCTGGAGTCTCCCTTATGACAGTCTTAGCAATCAGCCCCAGCATTTT.

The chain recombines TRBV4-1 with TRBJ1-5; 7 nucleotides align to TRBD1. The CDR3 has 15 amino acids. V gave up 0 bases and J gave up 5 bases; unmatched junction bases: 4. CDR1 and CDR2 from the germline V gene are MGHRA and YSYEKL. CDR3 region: CASSQETGFYQPQHF. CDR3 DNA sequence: TGCGCCAGCAGCCAAGAGACAGGGTTTTATCAGCCCCAGCATTTT.

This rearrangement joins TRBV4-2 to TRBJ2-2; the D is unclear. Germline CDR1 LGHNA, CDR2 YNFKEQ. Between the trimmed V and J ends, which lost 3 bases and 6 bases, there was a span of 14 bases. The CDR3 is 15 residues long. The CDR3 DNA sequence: TGTGCCAGCAGCCACTCCGATGTGAAGGCCGGGGAGCTGTTTTTT. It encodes CASSHSDVKAGELFF.

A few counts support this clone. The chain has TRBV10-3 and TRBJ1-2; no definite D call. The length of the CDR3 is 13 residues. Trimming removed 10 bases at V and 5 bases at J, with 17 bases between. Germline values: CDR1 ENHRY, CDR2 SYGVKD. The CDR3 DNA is TGTGCCACTTTAAAGGACGGAGGATATGGCTACACCTTC. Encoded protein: CATLKDGGYGYTF.

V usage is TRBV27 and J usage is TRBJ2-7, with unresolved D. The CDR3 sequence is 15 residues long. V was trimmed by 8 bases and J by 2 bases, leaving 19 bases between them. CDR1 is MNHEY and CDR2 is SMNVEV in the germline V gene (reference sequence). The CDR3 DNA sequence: TGTGCCAGCCGCAGAACCTCTAGGTTAACCTACGAGCAGTACTTC. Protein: CASRRTSRLTYEQYF.

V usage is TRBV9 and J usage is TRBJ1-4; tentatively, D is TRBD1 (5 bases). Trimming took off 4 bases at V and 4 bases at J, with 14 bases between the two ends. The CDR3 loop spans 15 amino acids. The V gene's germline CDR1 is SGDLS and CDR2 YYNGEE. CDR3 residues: CASSTLTGVNEKLFF. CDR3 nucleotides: TGTGCCAGCAGCACTCTCACAGGAGTTAATGAAAAACTGTTTTTT.

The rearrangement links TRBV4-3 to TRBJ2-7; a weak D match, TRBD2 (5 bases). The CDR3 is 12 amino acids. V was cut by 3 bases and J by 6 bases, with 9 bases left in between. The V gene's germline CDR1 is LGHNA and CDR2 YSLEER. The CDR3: CASSHGRGEQYF. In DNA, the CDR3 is TGCGCCAGCAGCCATGGTCGGGGCGAGCAGTACTTC.

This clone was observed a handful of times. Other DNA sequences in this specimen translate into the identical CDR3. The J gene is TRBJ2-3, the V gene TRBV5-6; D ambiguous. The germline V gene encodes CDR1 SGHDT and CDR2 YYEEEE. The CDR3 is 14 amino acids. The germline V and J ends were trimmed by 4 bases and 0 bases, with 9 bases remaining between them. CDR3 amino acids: CASSPGGSTDTQYF. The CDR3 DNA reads TGTGCCAGCAGCCCCGGTGGGAGCACAGATACGCAGTATTTT.

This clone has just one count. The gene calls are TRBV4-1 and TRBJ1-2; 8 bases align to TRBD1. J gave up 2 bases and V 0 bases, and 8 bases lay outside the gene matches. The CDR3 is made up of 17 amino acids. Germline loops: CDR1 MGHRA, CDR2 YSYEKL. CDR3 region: CASSQDQGDRLNYGYTF. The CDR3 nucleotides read TGCGCCAGCAGCCAAGATCAGGGGGACAGGTTAAACTATGGCTACACCTTC.

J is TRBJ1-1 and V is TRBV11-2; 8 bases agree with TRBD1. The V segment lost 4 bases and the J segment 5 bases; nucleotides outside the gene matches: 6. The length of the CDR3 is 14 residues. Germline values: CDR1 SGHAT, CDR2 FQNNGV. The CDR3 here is CASSYGQGWTEAFF. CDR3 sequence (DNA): TGTGCCAGCAGCTACGGACAGGGTTGGACTGAAGCTTTCTTT.

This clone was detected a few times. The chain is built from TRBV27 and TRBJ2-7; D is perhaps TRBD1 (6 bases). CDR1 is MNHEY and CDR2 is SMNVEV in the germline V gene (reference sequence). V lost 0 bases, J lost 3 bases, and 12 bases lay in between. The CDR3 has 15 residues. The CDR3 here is CASSLSVPGDYEQYF. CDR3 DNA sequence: TGTGCCAGCAGTTTATCAGTCCCAGGGGACTACGAGCAGTACTTC.

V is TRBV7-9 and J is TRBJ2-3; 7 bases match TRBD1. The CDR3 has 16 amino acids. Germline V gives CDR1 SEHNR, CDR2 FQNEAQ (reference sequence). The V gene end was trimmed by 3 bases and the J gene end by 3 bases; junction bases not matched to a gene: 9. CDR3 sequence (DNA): TGTGCCAGCAGCTTCTATGTGGACAGGACAACAGATACGCAGTATTTT. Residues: CASSFYVDRTTDTQYF.

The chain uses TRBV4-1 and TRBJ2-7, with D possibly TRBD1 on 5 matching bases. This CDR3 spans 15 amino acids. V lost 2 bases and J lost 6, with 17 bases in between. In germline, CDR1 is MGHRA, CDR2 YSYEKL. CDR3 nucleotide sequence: TGCGCCAGCAGCCAAATCTGGCAGGGCCGGCGCGAGCAGTACTTC. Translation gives CASSQIWQGRREQYF.

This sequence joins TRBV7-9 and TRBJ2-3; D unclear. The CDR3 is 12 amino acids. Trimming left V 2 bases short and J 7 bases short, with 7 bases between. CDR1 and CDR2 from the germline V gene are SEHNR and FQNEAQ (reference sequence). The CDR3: CASSLSPNTQYF. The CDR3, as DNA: TGTGCCAGCAGCTTAAGCCCAAATACGCAGTATTTT.

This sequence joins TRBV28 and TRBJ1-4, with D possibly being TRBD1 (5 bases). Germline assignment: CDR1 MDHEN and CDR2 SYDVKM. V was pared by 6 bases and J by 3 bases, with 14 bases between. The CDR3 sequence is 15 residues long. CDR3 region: CASRVQGLPNEKLFF. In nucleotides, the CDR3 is TGTGCCAGCAGAGTCCAGGGCCTCCCTAATGAAAAACTGTTTTTT.

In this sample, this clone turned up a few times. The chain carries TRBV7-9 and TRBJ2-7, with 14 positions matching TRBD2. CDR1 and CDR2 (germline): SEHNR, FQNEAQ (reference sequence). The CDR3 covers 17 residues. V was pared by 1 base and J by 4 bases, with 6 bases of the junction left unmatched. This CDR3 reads CASSLVSWTSGRYEQYF. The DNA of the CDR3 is TGTGCCAGCAGCTTAGTTTCCTGGACTAGCGGGAGGTACGAGCAGTACTTC.

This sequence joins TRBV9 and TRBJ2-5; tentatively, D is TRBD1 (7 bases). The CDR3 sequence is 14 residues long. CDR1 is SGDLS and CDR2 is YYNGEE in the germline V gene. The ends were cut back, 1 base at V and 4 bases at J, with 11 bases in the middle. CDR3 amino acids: CASSVTQGGETQYF. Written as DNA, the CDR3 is TGTGCCAGCAGCGTAACCCAGGGGGGAGAGACCCAGTACTTC.

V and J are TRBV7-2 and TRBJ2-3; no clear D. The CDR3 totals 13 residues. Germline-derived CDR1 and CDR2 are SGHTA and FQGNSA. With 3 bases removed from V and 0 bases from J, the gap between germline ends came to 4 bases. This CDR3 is CASSFASTDTQYF. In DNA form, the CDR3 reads TGTGCCAGCAGCTTTGCTAGCACAGATACGCAGTATTTT.